This T cell receptor (beta chain) was sequenced in a study of blood T cell repertoires in COVID-19. In the original processing: Reference gene primer amplification gave nucleated cell count estimates. TCRdb's copy holds only in-frame clones and misses some; the assay was immunoSEQ multiplex PCR. Clonal size and the V and J genes are those of that table, whereas D and trimming came from the DNA. Seen here are approximately 330,000 clones, roughly 86% observed once, and the top ten hold approximately 9.9%. The source material was peripheral blood. The TCR sequence derives from a man aged 25 to 40 with COVID-19, enrolled during active disease.

The CDR3 reads CASREGNTEAFF. The CDR3 region has the DNA TGTGCCAGCCGGGAGGGGAACACTGAAGCTTTCTTT. The rearrangement uses TRBV6-5 and TRBJ1-1; unclear D gene. This CDR3 comprises 12 residues. Germline-derived CDR1 and CDR2 are MNHEY and SVGAGI. Between the trimmed V and J ends, which lost 8 bases and 1 base, there was a span of 8 bases.